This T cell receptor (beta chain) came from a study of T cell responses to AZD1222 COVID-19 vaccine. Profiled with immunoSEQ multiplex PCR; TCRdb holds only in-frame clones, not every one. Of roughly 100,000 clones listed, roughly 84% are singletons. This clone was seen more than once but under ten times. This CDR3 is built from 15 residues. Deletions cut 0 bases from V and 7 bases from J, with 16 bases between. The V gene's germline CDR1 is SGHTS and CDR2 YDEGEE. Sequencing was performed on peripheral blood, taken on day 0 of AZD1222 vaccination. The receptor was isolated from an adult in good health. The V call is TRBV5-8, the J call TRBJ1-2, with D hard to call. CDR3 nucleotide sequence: TGTGCCAGCAGCTTGGCCGGAACGGGCTCTCGTGGCTACACCTTC. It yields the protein CASSLAGTGSRGYTF.